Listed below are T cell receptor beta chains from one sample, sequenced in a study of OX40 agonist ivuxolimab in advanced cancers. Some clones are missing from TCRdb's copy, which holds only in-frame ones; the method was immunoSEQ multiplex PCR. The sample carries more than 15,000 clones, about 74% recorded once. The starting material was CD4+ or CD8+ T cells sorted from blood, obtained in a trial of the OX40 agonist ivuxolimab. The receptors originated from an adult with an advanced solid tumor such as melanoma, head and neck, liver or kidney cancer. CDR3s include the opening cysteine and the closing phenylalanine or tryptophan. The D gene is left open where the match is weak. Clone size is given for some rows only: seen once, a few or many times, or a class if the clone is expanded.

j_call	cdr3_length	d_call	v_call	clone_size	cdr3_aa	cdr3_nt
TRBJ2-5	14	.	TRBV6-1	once	CASSDLRGEETQYF	TGTGCCAGCAGTGACCTGAGGGGAGAAGAGACCCAGTACTTC
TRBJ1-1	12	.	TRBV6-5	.	CASTGAGTEAFF	TGTGCCAGCACCGGGGCGGGCACTGAAGCTTTCTTT
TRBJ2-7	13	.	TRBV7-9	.	CASSSERAREQYF	TGTGCCAGCAGCTCAGAGCGGGCGAGGGAGCAGTACTTC
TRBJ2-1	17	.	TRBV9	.	CASSVAGRGSSYNEQFF	TGTGCCAGCAGCGTAGCGGGTCGGGGGAGCTCCTACAATGAGCAGTTCTTC
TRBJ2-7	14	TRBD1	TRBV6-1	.	CASSPRDRAHEQYF	TGTGCCAGCAGCCCGAGGGACAGGGCTCACGAGCAGTACTTC
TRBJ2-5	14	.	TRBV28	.	CASSTGQAGETQYF	TGTGCCAGCAGTACCGGACAGGCGGGGGAGACCCAGTACTTC
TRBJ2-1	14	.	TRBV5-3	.	CARSPKSGYNEQFF	TGTGCCAGAAGCCCCAAGAGCGGCTACAATGAGCAGTTCTTC
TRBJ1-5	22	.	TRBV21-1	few	CASSKEDGLQGGSADGNQPQHF	TGTGCCAGCAGCAAGGAGGACGGATTACAGGGAGGGTCGGCTGATGGCAATCAGCCCCAGCATTTT
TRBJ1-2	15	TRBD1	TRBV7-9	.	CASSTGTGFNYGYTF	TGTGCCAGCAGCACCGGGACAGGATTTAACTATGGCTACACCTTC
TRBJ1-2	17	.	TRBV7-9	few	CASSAFGVAEWDYGYTF	TGTGCCAGCAGCGCGTTCGGGGTCGCTGAGTGGGACTATGGCTACACCTTC
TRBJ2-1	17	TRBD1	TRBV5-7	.	CASSLSFSGGWYNEQFF	TGTGCCAGCAGCCTCTCTTTTTCAGGGGGCTGGTACAATGAGCAGTTCTTC
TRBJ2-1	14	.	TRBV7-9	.	CASSLEGRHNEQFF	TGTGCCAGCAGCTTAGAAGGGCGACACAATGAGCAGTTCTTC
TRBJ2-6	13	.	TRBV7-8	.	CASHGSGANVLTF	TGTGCCAGCCACGGCTCTGGGGCCAACGTCCTGACTTTC
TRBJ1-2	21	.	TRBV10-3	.	CAIKDYRVDVDGSGKDYGYTF	TGTGCCATCAAGGATTACAGGGTGGACGTCGATGGTTCGGGCAAGGACTATGGCTACACCTTC
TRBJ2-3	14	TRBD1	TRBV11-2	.	CASSEGQGADTQYF	TGTGCCAGCAGCGAAGGACAGGGCGCAGATACGCAGTATTTT
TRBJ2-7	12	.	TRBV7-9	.	CASTLTGLEQYF	TGTGCCAGCACCTTAACAGGGCTCGAGCAGTACTTC
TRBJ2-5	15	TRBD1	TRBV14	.	CASSQYRGRGETQYF	TGTGCCAGCAGCCAGTACAGGGGGCGCGGGGAGACCCAGTACTTC
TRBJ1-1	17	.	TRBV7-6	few	CASSHPEDGKANTEAFF	TGTGCCAGCAGCCACCCCGAGGACGGGAAGGCGAACACTGAAGCTTTCTTT
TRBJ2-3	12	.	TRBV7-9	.	CASSQSTDTQYF	TGTGCCAGCAGCCAAAGCACAGATACGCAGTATTTT
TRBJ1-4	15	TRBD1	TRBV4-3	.	CASSPDRDSNEKLFF	TGCGCCAGCAGCCCCGACAGGGATTCTAATGAAAAACTGTTTTTT
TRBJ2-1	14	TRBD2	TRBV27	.	CASSLAGEGHEQFF	TGTGCCAGCAGTTTAGCGGGAGAGGGCCATGAGCAGTTCTTC
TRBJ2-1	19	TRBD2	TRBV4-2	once	CASSQGGGIGEGPYNEQFF	TGTGCCAGCAGCCAAGGAGGAGGGATCGGGGAGGGACCTTACAATGAGCAGTTCTTC
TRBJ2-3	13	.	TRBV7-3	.	CASSPYLTDTQYF	TGTGCCAGCAGCCCCTACCTCACAGATACGCAGTATTTT
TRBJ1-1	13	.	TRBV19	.	CASHIGGTTEAFF	TGTGCCAGCCATATAGGAGGGACCACTGAAGCTTTCTTT
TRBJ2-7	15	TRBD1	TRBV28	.	CASSLTGQVFYEQYF	TGTGCCAGCAGTTTGACGGGACAGGTATTCTACGAGCAGTACTTC
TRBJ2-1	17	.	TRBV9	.	CASNALRGGSSYNEQFF	TGTGCCAGCAACGCACTGCGCGGGGGCAGCTCCTACAATGAGCAGTTCTTC
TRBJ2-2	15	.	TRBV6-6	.	CASSYSLLGSGELFF	TGTGCCAGCAGTTACTCGCTTCTAGGTTCCGGGGAGCTGTTTTTT
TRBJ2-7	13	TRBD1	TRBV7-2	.	CASSGGQYYEQYF	TGTGCCAGCAGCGGGGGACAGTACTACGAGCAGTACTTC
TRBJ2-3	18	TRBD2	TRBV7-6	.	CASSLDPSGGRRTDTQYF	TGTGCCAGCAGCTTAGATCCGAGCGGGGGGCGTCGCACAGATACGCAGTATTTT
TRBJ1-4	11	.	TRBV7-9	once	CASSKVEKLFF	TGTGCCAGCAGCAAGGTGGAAAAACTGTTTTTT
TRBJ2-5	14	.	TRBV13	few	CASSSNKYQETQYF	TGTGCCAGCAGCTCCAACAAGTACCAAGAGACCCAGTACTTC
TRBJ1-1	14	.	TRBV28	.	CASSDLTTNTEAFF	TGTGCCAGCAGTGATCTGACTACGAACACTGAAGCTTTCTTT
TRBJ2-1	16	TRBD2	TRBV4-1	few	CASSQAGLAGVDEQFF	TGCGCCAGCAGCCAAGCGGGCCTAGCGGGAGTGGATGAGCAGTTCTTC
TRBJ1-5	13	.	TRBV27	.	CASSFGRNQPQHF	TGTGCCAGCTCCTTTGGGAGAAATCAGCCCCAGCATTTT
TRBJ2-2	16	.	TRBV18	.	CASSPKGHNFTGELFF	TGTGCCAGCTCACCAAAGGGACATAATTTCACCGGGGAGCTGTTTTTT
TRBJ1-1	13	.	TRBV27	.	CASSLSYSTEAFF	TGTGCCAGCAGTTTATCGTACAGCACTGAAGCTTTCTTT
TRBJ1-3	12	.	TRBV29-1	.	CSVPGEGNTIYF	TGCAGCGTTCCGGGAGAAGGGAACACCATATATTTT
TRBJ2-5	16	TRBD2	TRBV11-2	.	CASSSWTSGEGETQYF	TGTGCCAGCAGCTCCTGGACTAGCGGGGAGGGAGAGACCCAGTACTTC
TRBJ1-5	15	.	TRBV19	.	CASRALQGSNQPQHF	TGTGCCAGTAGGGCCTTACAGGGTTCTAATCAGCCCCAGCATTTT
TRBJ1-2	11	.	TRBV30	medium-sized	CAWRPGFGYTF	TGTGCCTGGAGGCCAGGGTTTGGCTACACCTTC
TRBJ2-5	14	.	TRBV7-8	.	CASSLLAGQETQYF	TGTGCCAGCAGCTTATTGGCAGGGCAAGAGACCCAGTACTTC
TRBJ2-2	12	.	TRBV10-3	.	CAISESAGELFF	TGTGCCATCAGTGAGTCGGCCGGGGAGCTGTTTTTT
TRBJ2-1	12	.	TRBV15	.	CATSRGTQEQFF	TGTGCCACCAGCAGAGGTACCCAAGAGCAGTTCTTC
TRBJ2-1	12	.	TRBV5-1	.	CASRGAADEQFF	TGCGCCAGCAGAGGTGCCGCGGATGAGCAGTTCTTC
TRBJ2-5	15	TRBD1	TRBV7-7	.	CASSFGTGYQETQYF	TGTGCTAGCAGCTTCGGGACAGGGTACCAAGAGACCCAGTACTTC
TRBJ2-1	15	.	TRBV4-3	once	CASSQDRGIQAEQFF	TGCGCCAGCAGCCAAGACCGGGGCATTCAGGCTGAGCAGTTCTTC
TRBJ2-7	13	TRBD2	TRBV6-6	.	CASSATGGGEQYF	TGTGCCAGCAGTGCCACGGGAGGAGGCGAGCAGTACTTC
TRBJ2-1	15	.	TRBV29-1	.	CSVESQVGIYNEQFF	TGCAGCGTTGAGAGTCAGGTGGGGATCTACAATGAGCAGTTCTTC
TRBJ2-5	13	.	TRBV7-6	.	CASSFQGWETQYF	TGTGCCAGCAGCTTCCAGGGGTGGGAGACCCAGTACTTC
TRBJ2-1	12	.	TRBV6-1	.	CASSDLYNEQFF	TGTGCCAGCAGCGACCTCTACAATGAGCAGTTCTTC
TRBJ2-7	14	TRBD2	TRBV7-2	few	CASSSRDYSYEQYF	TGTGCCAGCAGCTCCCGGGACTACTCCTACGAGCAGTACTTC
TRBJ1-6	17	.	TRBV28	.	CASNPQTAFKSGSPLHF	TGTGCCAGCAATCCGCAGACCGCGTTCAAGAGTGGGTCACCCCTCCACTTT
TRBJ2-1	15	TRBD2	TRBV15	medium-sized	CATSSTSGRAGEQFF	TGTGCCACCAGTAGTACTAGCGGGAGGGCCGGTGAGCAGTTCTTC
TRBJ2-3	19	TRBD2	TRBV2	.	CASSEVASGILSGVDTQYF	TGTGCCAGCAGTGAAGTCGCTAGCGGGATACTCTCGGGGGTAGATACGCAGTATTTT
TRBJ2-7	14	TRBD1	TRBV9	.	CASSAGTGGGEQYF	TGTGCCAGCAGCGCCGGGACAGGGGGCGGCGAGCAGTACTTC
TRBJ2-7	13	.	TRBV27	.	CASSYQRAYEQYF	TGTGCCAGCAGTTATCAGCGGGCCTACGAGCAGTACTTC
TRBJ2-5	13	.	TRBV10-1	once	CASSRTEGETQYF	TGCGCCAGCAGTCGGACTGAGGGAGAGACCCAGTACTTC
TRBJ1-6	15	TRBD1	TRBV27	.	CASSLVRAGGGPLHF	TGTGCCAGCAGTTTAGTGAGGGCAGGGGGCGGCCCCCTCCACTTT
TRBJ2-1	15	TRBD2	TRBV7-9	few	CASSHSGRGYNEQFF	TGTGCCAGCAGCCACAGCGGGAGGGGCTACAATGAGCAGTTCTTC